This T cell receptor beta chain derives from a study of cytomegalovirus exposure and HLA in healthy donors. Study conclusions and caveats: In vitro, a few CMV-associated chains proved specific for CMV antigens.

Researchers ran the PCR with 60 Vbeta and 13 Jbeta primers. Sequencing used immunoSEQ multiplex PCR; TCRdb keeps in-frame clones, though not all of them. The table has approximately 140,000 clones, 81% seen once; the top ten hold around 0.7%. Comment on this clone: Its antigen remains unidentified.

Germline V lookup: CDR1 GTSNPN, CDR2 SVGIG (reference sequence). The V end lost 0 bases, the J end lost 7 bases, and 4 bases lay between the germline ends. The CDR3 extends over 12 amino acids. This rearrangement joins TRBV30 to TRBJ1-6; D unclear. Sequencing was done on a sample of PBMCs. This TCR was recovered from a man in his late teens or twenties in good health and CMV-seronegative. In DNA, the CDR3 is TGTGCCTGGAGTGTACAGAATTCACCCCTCCACTTT. Translated: CAWSVQNSPLHF.